Below, 27 T cell receptor beta chains from the same sample are listed, as sequenced in a study of CD8 T cells in Susac syndrome (dated by TCRdb to the late 2010s). The library was obtained by the immunoSEQ multiplex PCR assay. RNA was extracted using the RNeasy kit, and roughly 0.5 to 1 microgram was reverse transcribed with random hexamers. TCRdb reprocessing: public reads trimmed at Q25 with fastp, clones called with MiXCR, in-frame beta chains kept. Rows with a matching CDR3 protein are joined into one entry that keeps the most common DNA and genes. The sample contains some 200,000 distinct CDR3 sequences, approximately 94% of them found a single time. The ten top clones hold roughly 0.098% of the sample. Sequencing input: CD4+ T cells from PBMCs. Source of these receptors: a human donor with Susac syndrome.

The V gene is TRBV5-1, the J gene TRBJ2-2; D gene uncertain. Trimming took 2 bases from V and 1 from J, leaving 6 bases between them. CDR1 is SGHRS, CDR2 YFSETQ, per germline. The CDR3 has 14 residues. CDR3 region: CASSFGQNTGELFF. The CDR3 coding sequence is TGCGCCAGCAGCTTTGGCCAGAACACCGGGGAGCTGTTTTTT.

The gene calls are TRBV11-2 and TRBJ2-3; D could derive from TRBD1 or TRBD2 (5 bases each). V was shortened by 5 bases and J by 3 bases, with 9 bases between the two germline ends. The germline V gene has CDR1 SGHAT and CDR2 FQNNGV. The CDR3 has 13 residues. The chain's CDR3 is CASSLRETDTQYF. The CDR3 DNA is TGTGCCAGCAGCCTCAGGGAGACAGATACGCAGTATTTT.

V usage is TRBV15 and J usage is TRBJ1-1; no firm D call. The germline V and J ends were trimmed by 3 bases and 2 bases, with 7 bases remaining between them. This CDR3 region has 13 residues. Germline lookup yields CDR1 LNHNV and CDR2 YYDKDF (reference sequence). The CDR3 DNA sequence: TGTGCCACCAGCAGGGGAGATAACACTGAAGCTTTCTTT. Its protein product is CATSRGDNTEAFF.

To note about this clonotype: No conserved phenylalanine or tryptophan is present at the end of the CDR3, so a read error is the likely explanation. V is TRBV30 and J is TRBJ1-6, with D possibly TRBD1 on 5 matching bases. Looked up from germline, CDR1 is GTSNPN and CDR2 is SVGIG (reference sequence). V lost 7 bases and J lost 4, with 17 bases in between. This CDR3 comprises 15 residues. The DNA for the CDR3 is TGTGCCTCGATATCAGGGAAAGGGTATAATTCACCCCTCCACTCT. It specifies CASISGKGYNSPLHS.

The chain joins TRBV6-1 to TRBJ2-7; D is undetermined. The CDR3 has 13 amino acids. Germline CDR1 MNHNS, CDR2 SASEGT. Trimming shortened V by 11 bases and J by 0 bases, and 14 bases separated the two germline ends. In DNA form, the CDR3 reads TGTGCCGTACAAGGGCCGATCTCCTACGAGCAGTACTTC. Translation: CAVQGPISYEQYF.

J is TRBJ2-5 and V is TRBV5-1, with D possibly being TRBD2 (5 bases). The CDR3 covers 14 residues. Trimming pared 5 bases from V and 0 bases from J, leaving 11 bases between. Germline loops: CDR1 SGHRS, CDR2 YFSETQ. CDR3 sequence reads: CASRKLGNQETQYF. In DNA, the CDR3 is TGCGCCAGCAGAAAACTAGGGAACCAAGAGACCCAGTACTTC.

The chain combines TRBV11-2 with TRBJ2-4, with 8 nucleotides matching TRBD2. V was pared by 5 bases and J by 6 bases, with 6 bases of the junction left unmatched. Per the germline V gene, CDR1 is SGHAT and CDR2 is FQNNGV. CDR3 length equals 14 residues. CDR3 protein: CASSPTSAPNIQYF. CDR3 DNA sequence: TGTGCCAGCAGCCCGACTAGCGCCCCAAACATTCAGTACTTC.

This chain links TRBV29-1 with TRBJ2-3; either TRBD1 or TRBD2 may supply D (6 bases each). This CDR3 has 14 residues. Deletions cut 7 bases from V and 5 bases from J, with 19 bases between. Germline CDR1 SQVTM, CDR2 ANQGSEA. The CDR3 DNA reads TGCAGCGCCAGCAAGACGGGGGCTCTAGATACGCAGTATTTT. Translation gives CSASKTGALDTQYF.

V usage is TRBV30 and J usage is TRBJ1-2; D uncertain. Germline values: CDR1 GTSNPN, CDR2 SVGIG (reference sequence). Trimming cost V 4 bases and J 2 bases, with 8 bases left between them. This CDR3 spans 12 amino acids. In nucleotides, the CDR3 is TGTGCCTGGACCCACAGAAACTATGGCTACACCTTC. Encoded protein: CAWTHRNYGYTF.

V and J are TRBV5-1 and TRBJ1-6, with no clear D. CDR3 size: 16 residues. V lost 1 base and J lost 2, with 10 bases in between. CDR1 and CDR2 from the germline V gene are SGHRS and YFSETQ. The CDR3, as DNA: TGCGCCAGCAGCTTGTCAACGGGCACCTATAATTCACCCCTCCACTTT. Translation gives CASSLSTGTYNSPLHF.

The chain links TRBV3-1 to TRBJ1-1; D not resolved. Germline loops: CDR1 LGHDT, CDR2 YNNKEL (reference sequence). The CDR3 sequence is 13 residues long. Trimming stripped 0 bases from V and 4 bases from J, with 6 bases between. The CDR3 protein is CASSQDLGTEAFF. The CDR3 DNA reads as TGTGCCAGCAGCCAAGACCTGGGCACTGAAGCTTTCTTT.

The chain is built from TRBV20-1 and TRBJ2-7; no firm D call. This CDR3 has 12 residues. Germline V gene sequence: CDR1 DFQATT, CDR2 SNEGSKA (reference sequence). V was clipped by 4 bases and J by 6 bases, with 13 bases between them. CDR3 residues: CSAKKSIPEQYF. The CDR3 DNA reads TGCAGTGCTAAAAAATCGATTCCCGAGCAGTACTTC.

This clonotype appeared once. The chain uses TRBV12-3 or TRBV12-4 and TRBJ1-3; D not resolved. V shed 8 bases and J shed 0 bases, with 14 bases lying between them. The CDR3 totals 15 residues. DNA for the CDR3: TGTGCCAGCGCCATCCAGATGAACTCTGGAAACACCATATATTTT. Its translation: CASAIQMNSGNTIYF.

The genes are TRBV30 and TRBJ2-7, with TRBD1 identical over 10 bases. Germline lookup yields CDR1 GTSNPN and CDR2 SVGIG (reference sequence). There are 13 residues in the CDR3. V gave up 4 bases and J gave up 5 bases; unmatched junction bases: 5. The CDR3 bases are TGTGCCTGGAACCGAGGGACAGGGGACGAGCAGTACTTC. Translation: CAWNRGTGDEQYF.

CDR3 loop: CASSWFNEQFF. The CDR3 DNA reads as TGTGCCAGCAGCTGGTTCAATGAGCAGTTCTTC. The V and J genes are TRBV7-2 and TRBJ2-1; no reliable D call. CDR3 length equals 11 residues. Trimming cost V 4 bases and J 6 bases, with 4 bases left between them. CDR1 is SGHTA and CDR2 is FQGNSA in the germline V gene. The variable domain in full, completed from reference TRBV7-2 and TRBJ2-1, reads GAGVSQSPSNKVTEKGKDVELRCDPISGHTALYWYRQSLGQGLEFLIYFQGNSAPDKSGLPSDRFSAERTGGSVSTLTIQRTQQEDSAVYLCASSWFNEQFFGPGTRLTVL.

V is TRBV12-3 or TRBV12-4 and J is TRBJ2-5; 13 positions agree with TRBD2. CDR3 size: 16 residues. The trim removed 5 bases at V and 2 bases at J, leaving 5 bases unmatched. The CDR3: CASSEPTSGGQETQYF. CDR3 bases: TGTGCCAGCAGTGAGCCGACTAGCGGGGGGCAAGAGACCCAGTACTTC.

The V and J genes are TRBV9 and TRBJ1-6, with D possibly matching TRBD1 (6 bases). V lost 6 bases and J lost 8, with 12 bases in between. The germline CDR1 and CDR2 sequences are SGDLS and YYNGEE. CDR3 length: 13 amino acids. This CDR3 is CASTLRGDSPLHF. For the CDR3, the DNA is TGTGCCAGCACCCTCAGGGGCGATTCACCCCTCCACTTT.

The rearrangement uses TRBV3-1 and TRBJ2-7; 15 positions agree with TRBD2. CDR3 length: 18 residues. V was clipped by 1 base and J by 0 bases; unmatched bases: 4. From germline, CDR1 is LGHDT and CDR2 YNNKEL (reference sequence). The CDR3 DNA reads as TGTGCCAGCAGCCAAGCCGGACTAGCGGGAGGGACCTCCTACGAGCAGTACTTC. As protein: CASSQAGLAGGTSYEQYF.

This chain joins TRBV28 and TRBJ2-7; no reliable D call. CDR3 size: 13 residues. Germline V gene lookup returns CDR1 MDHEN and CDR2 SYDVKM. V lost 4 bases, J lost 0 bases, and 7 bases lay in between. CDR3 sequence reads: CASSSGSSYEQYF. The CDR3 DNA reads as TGTGCCAGCAGTTCCGGCAGCTCCTACGAGCAGTACTTC.

The V and J genes are TRBV7-2 and TRBJ1-2; tentative D call: TRBD1 (6 bases). The germline V gene encodes CDR1 SGHTA and CDR2 FQGNSA. This CDR3 is 14 amino acids long. V gave up 2 bases and J gave up 8 bases, with 15 bases separating them. This CDR3 reads CASSLSDRFDGYTF. The CDR3 nucleotides are TGTGCCAGCAGCTTATCCGACAGGTTTGACGGCTACACCTTC.

This clonotype has just a few counts. The J gene is TRBJ2-5, the V gene TRBV20-1; tentatively, D is TRBD1 (6 bases). The V gene's germline CDR1 is DFQATT and CDR2 SNEGSKA (reference sequence). The CDR3 runs 14 residues. V was trimmed by 4 bases and J by 3 bases, leaving 15 bases between them. The DNA for the CDR3 is TGCAGTGCTATCAGGGGTAGCGTTGAAGAGACCCAGTACTTC. This gives the protein CSAIRGSVEETQYF.

This chain links TRBV19 with TRBJ1-6; D remains ambiguous. V dropped 9 bases and J dropped 0 bases, with 12 bases sitting between them. Germline values: CDR1 LNHDA, CDR2 SQIVND (reference sequence). The CDR3 loop spans 15 amino acids. CDR3: CASLMRSSYNSPLHF. The CDR3 DNA sequence: TGTGCCAGCCTAATGAGGAGCTCCTATAATTCACCCCTCCACTTT. Combining the CDR3 with reference TRBV19 and TRBJ1-6 gives the whole variable domain DGGITQSPKYLFRKEGQNVTLSCEQNLNHDAMYWYRQDPGQGLRLIYYSQIVNDFQKGDIAEGYSVSREKKESFPLTVTSAQKNPTAFYLCASLMRSSYNSPLHFGNGTRLTVT.

This rearrangement joins TRBV27 to TRBJ2-2; unclear D gene. The germline gives CDR1 MNHEY, CDR2 SMNVEV (reference sequence). V lost 5 bases to trimming and J lost 7 bases, with 23 bases between them. CDR3 length equals 17 residues. CDR3 residues: CASSPGLSYAVVGELFF. The CDR3 DNA sequence: TGTGCCAGCAGTCCGGGCCTGTCTTACGCCGTCGTCGGGGAGCTGTTTTTT.

This chain connects TRBV12-3 or TRBV12-4 to TRBJ1-4; D unresolved. CDR3 length: 13 amino acids. The V end lost 7 bases, the J end lost 4 bases, and 10 bases lay between the germline ends. The CDR3 DNA follows: TGTGCCAGCAAAAACACATATAATGAAAAACTGTTTTTT. Residues: CASKNTYNEKLFF.

The chain has TRBV7-2 and TRBJ2-7; TRBD2 aligns across 9 bases. The CDR3 has 15 residues. With V trimmed by 5 bases and J by 2 bases, 7 bases remained unmatched. The V gene's germline CDR1 is SGHTA and CDR2 FQGNSA. The chain's CDR3 is CASSPGVAGAYEQYF. The DNA for the CDR3 is TGTGCCAGCAGCCCAGGGGTAGCGGGGGCCTACGAGCAGTACTTC. Supplemented by reference TRBV7-2 and TRBJ2-7, the full variable domain reads GAGVSQSPSNKVTEKGKDVELRCDPISGHTALYWYRQSLGQGLEFLIYFQGNSAPDKSGLPSDRFSAERTGGSVSTLTIQRTQQEDSAVYLCASSPGVAGAYEQYFGPGTRLTVT.

This clonotype was seen a handful of times. This chain joins TRBV5-4 and TRBJ2-5; D call uncertain. V lost 1 base, J lost 3 bases, and 4 bases lay in between. The CDR3 length is 12 residues. Germline V gene data show CDR1 as SGHNT and CDR2 as YYREEE (reference sequence). CDR3 DNA: TGTGCCAGCAGCTTGAGGGAAGAGACCCAGTACTTC. This translates into CASSLREETQYF.

The chain links TRBV20-1 to TRBJ2-5; D possibly corresponds to TRBD2 (5 bases). CDR3 length: 15 residues. CDR1 DFQATT and CDR2 SNEGSKA come from the germline V gene (reference sequence). Between the trimmed V and J ends, which lost 5 bases and 3 bases, there was a span of 19 bases. The CDR3 DNA sequence: TGCAGTGCTCATTCACTAGTATTGGGGAAAGAGACCCAGTACTTC. Its translation is CSAHSLVLGKETQYF.